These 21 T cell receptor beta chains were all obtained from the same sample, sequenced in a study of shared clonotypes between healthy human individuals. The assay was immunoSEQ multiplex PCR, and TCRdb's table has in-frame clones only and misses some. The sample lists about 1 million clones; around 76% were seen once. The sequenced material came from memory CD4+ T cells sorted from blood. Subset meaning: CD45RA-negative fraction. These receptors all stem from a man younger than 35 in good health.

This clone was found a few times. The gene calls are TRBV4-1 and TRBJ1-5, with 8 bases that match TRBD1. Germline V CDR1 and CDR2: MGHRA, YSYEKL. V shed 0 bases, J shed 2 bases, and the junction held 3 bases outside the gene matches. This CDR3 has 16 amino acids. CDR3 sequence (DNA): TGCGCCAGCAGCCAAGAAGGGGGACAGGGCAATCAGCCCCAGCATTTT. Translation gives CASSQEGGQGNQPQHF.

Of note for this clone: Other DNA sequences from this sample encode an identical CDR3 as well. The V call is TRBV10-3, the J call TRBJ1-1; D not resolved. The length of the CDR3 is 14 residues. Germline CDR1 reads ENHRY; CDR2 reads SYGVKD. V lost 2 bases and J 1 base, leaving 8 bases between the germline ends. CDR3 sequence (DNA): TGTGCCATCAGTGAGGGCGGAGGGAACACTGAAGCTTTCTTT. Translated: CAISEGGGNTEAFF.

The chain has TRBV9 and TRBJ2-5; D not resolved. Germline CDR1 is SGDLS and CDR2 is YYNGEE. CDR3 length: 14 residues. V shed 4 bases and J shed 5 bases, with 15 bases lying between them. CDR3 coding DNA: TGTGCCAGCAGCCTACAGCCGTCCCAGGAGACCCAGTACTTC. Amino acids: CASSLQPSQETQYF.

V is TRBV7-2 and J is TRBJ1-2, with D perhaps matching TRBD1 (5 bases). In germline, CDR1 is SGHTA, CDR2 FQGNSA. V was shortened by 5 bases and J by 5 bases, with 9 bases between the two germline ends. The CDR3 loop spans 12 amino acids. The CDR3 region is CASSIDRYGYTF. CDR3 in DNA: TGTGCCAGCAGCATCGACAGATATGGCTACACCTTC. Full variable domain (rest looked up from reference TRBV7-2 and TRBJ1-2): GAGVSQSPSNKVTEKGKDVELRCDPISGHTALYWYRQSLGQGLEFLIYFQGNSAPDKSGLPSDRFSAERTGGSVSTLTIQRTQQEDSAVYLCASSIDRYGYTFGSGTRLTVV.

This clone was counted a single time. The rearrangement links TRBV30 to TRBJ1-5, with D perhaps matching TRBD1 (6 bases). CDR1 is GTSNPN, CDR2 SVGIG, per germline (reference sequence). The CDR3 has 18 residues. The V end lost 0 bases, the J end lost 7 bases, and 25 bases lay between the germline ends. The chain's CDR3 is CAWSVIRPKTGPGQPQHF. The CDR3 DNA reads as TGTGCCTGGAGTGTTATTAGGCCGAAAACAGGGCCAGGACAGCCCCAGCATTTT.

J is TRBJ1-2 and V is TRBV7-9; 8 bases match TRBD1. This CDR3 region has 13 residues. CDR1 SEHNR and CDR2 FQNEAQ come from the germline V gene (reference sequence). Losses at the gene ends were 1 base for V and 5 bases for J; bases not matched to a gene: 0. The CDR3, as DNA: TGTGCCAGCAGCTTAGGGACAGGGTATGGCTACACCTTC. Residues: CASSLGTGYGYTF.

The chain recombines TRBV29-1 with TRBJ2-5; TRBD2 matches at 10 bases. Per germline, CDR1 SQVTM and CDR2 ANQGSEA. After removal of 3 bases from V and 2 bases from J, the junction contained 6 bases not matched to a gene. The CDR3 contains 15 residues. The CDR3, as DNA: TGCAGCGTTGACGGACGGACTAGCGGACAAGAGACCCAGTACTTC. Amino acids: CSVDGRTSGQETQYF.

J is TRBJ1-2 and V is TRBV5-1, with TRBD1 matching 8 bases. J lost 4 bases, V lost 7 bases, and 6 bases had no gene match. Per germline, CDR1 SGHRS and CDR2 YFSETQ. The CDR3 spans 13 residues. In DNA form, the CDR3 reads TGCGCCAGCGAGAGTGGACAGGGCTATGGCTACACCTTC. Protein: CASESGQGYGYTF.

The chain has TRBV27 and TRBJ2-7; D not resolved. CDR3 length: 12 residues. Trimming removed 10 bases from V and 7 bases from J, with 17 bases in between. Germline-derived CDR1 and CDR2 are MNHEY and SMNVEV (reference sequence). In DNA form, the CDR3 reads TGTGCCACCGGACCCACAATAGGGGAGCAGTACTTC. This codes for CATGPTIGEQYF.

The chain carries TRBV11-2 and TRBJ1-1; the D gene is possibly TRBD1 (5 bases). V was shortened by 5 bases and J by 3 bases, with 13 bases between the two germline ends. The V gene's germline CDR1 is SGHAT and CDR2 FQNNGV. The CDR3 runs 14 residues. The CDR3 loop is CASSAGRHYTEAFF. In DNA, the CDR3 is TGTGCCAGCAGCGCGGGACGGCATTACACTGAAGCTTTCTTT.

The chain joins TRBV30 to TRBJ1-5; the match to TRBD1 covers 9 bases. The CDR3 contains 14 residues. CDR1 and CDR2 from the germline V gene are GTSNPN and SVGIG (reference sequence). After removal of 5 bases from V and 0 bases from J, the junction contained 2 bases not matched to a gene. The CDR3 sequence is CAWGQGTSNQPQHF. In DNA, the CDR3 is TGTGCCTGGGGACAGGGGACTAGCAATCAGCCCCAGCATTTT.

The CDR3 nucleotides are TGTGCCAGTAAAAGGCAGCTAGCCACGACAGATACGCAGTATTTT. Its protein is CASKRQLATTDTQYF. V gene TRBV19 combines with J gene TRBJ2-3; maybe TRBD2 (5 bases). The ends were cut back, 7 bases at V and 3 bases at J, with 17 bases in the middle. The V gene's germline CDR1 is LNHDA and CDR2 SQIVND (reference sequence). This CDR3 spans 15 amino acids.

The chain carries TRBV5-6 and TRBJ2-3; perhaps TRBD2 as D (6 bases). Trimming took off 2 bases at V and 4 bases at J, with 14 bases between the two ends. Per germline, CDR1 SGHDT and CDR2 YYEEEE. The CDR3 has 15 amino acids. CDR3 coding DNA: TGTGCCAGCAGCTTTCGGGCTAGCGCCGCAGATACGCAGTATTTT. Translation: CASSFRASAADTQYF.

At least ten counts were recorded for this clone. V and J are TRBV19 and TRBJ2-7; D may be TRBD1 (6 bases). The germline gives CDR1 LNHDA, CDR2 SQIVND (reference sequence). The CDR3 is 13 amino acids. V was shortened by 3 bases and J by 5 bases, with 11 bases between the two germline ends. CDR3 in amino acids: CASSIAGDNEQYF. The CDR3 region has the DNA TGTGCCAGTAGTATCGCAGGGGACAACGAGCAGTACTTC.

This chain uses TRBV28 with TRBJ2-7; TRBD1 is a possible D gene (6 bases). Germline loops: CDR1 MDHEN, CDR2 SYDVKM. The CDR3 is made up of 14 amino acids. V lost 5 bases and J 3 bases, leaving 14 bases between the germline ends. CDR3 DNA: TGTGCCAGCAGTCAACCGAGGACAGACTACGAGCAGTACTTC. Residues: CASSQPRTDYEQYF.

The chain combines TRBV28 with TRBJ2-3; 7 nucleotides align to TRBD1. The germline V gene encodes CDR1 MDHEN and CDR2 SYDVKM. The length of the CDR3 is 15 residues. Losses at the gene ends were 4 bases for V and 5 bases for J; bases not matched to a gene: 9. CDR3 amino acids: CASSSPDRAVDTQYF. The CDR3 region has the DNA TGTGCCAGCAGTTCCCCCGACAGGGCGGTAGATACGCAGTATTTT.

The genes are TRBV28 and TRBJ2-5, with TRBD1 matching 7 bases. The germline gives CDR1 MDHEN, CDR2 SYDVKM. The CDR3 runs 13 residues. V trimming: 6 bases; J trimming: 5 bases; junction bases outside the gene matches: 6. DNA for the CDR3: TGTGCCAGCAGATCGGGACAGATGGAGACCCAGTACTTC. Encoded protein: CASRSGQMETQYF.

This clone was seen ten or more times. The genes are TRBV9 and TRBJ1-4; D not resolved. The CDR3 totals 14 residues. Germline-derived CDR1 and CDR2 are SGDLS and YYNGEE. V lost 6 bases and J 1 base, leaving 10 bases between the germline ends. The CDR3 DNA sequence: TGTGCCAGCACCCCGGGGAGAACTAATGAAAAACTGTTTTTT. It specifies CASTPGRTNEKLFF. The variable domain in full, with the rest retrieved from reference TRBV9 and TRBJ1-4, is DSGVTQTPKHLITATGQRVTLRCSPRSGDLSVYWYQQSLDQGLQFLIQYYNGEERAKGNILERFSAQQFPDLHSELNLSSLELGDSALYFCASTPGRTNEKLFFGSGTQLSVL.

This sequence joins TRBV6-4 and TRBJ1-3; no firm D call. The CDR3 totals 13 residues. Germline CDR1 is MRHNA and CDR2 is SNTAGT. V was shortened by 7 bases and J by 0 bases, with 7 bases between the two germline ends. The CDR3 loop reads CASKRYSGNTIYF. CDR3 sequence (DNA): TGTGCCAGCAAACGGTACTCTGGAAACACCATATATTTT.

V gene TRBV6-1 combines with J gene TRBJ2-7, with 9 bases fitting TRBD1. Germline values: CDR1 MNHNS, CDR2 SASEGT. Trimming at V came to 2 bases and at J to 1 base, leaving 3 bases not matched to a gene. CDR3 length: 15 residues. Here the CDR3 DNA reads TGTGCCAGCAGTGAAACAGGGGGCACTTCCTACGAGCAGTACTTC. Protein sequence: CASSETGGTSYEQYF.

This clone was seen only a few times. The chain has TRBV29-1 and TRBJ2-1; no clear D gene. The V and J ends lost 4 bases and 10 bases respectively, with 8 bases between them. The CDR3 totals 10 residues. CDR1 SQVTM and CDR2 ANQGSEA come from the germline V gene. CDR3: CSVAYREQFF. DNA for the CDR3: TGCAGCGTTGCCTACCGGGAGCAGTTCTTC.